These T cell receptor beta chains were read from a single sample in a study of blood T cell repertoires in COVID-19. This table comes from immunoSEQ multiplex PCR, and its TCRdb copy is limited to in-frame clones, with some not included. This table holds approximately 330,000 clones, about 91% found once. Sequences were obtained from peripheral blood. The receptor source for this set is a man aged 25-45 years with COVID-19, enrolled during active disease. Each CDR3 is given with its conserved first and last residue.

V: TRBV4-2
J: TRBJ2-3
CDR3: CASSQDRRGGGTDTQYF

V: TRBV7-2
J: TRBJ1-2
CDR3: CASSSGQNYGYTF

V: TRBV19
J: TRBJ2-1
CDR3: CASSISGVTYNEQFF

V: TRBV6-1
J: TRBJ1-1
CDR3: CASSEVPGQGHLFF

V: TRBV28
J: TRBJ2-4
CDR3: CASSPGTGVNIQYF

V: TRBV19
J: TRBJ2-7
CDR3: CASSSRTGQGYEQYF

V: TRBV24-1
J: TRBJ2-1
CDR3: CATSDARGGEQFF

V: TRBV6-5
J: TRBJ1-3
CDR3: CASSYSLYSGNTIYF

V: TRBV24-1
J: TRBJ2-5
CDR3: CATSGGGYETQYF

V: TRBV6-5
J: TRBJ2-2
CDR3: CASSYDREDTGELFF

V: TRBV6-2/TRBV6-3
J: TRBJ2-5
CDR3: CASSYNSGGQETQYF

V: TRBV28
J: TRBJ1-5
CDR3: CASSLTGQQPQHF

V: TRBV19
J: TRBJ1-1
CDR3: CASNYNTEAFF

V: TRBV28
J: TRBJ2-1
CDR3: CASSLSGTSGNEQFF

V: TRBV7-3
J: TRBJ1-2
CDR3: CASSPNKGYYGYTF

V: TRBV25-1
J: TRBJ1-5
CDR3: CASSAKTGLDQPQHF

V: TRBV6-1
J: TRBJ2-3
CDR3: CASSDRGLPDTQYF

V: TRBV7-9
J: TRBJ1-3
CDR3: CASSSPTYQGNNGNTIYF

V: TRBV28
J: TRBJ1-2
CDR3: CASRKGTGGYTF

V: TRBV18
J: TRBJ1-4
CDR3: CASSPQQASNEKLFF

V: TRBV6-2/TRBV6-3
J: TRBJ2-7
CDR3: CASSWDSVREQYF

V: TRBV15
J: TRBJ1-4
CDR3: CATSRETGNNEKLFF

V: TRBV24-1
J: TRBJ2-1
CDR3: CATSDFPLRTSGSERSSYNEQFF

V: TRBV28
J: TRBJ2-1
CDR3: CASSPRIGSSSYNEQFF

V: TRBV10-2
J: TRBJ2-7
CDR3: CASGHTGFGEQYF

V: TRBV19
J: TRBJ2-1
CDR3: CASTPGGSPYNEQFF

V: TRBV3-1/TRBV3-2
J: TRBJ2-5
CDR3: CASSRDRGETQYF

V: TRBV28
J: TRBJ2-1
CDR3: CASSLDSSPYNEQFF

V: TRBV7-9
J: TRBJ2-7
CDR3: CASSDTRALEQYF

V: TRBV5-6
J: TRBJ1-4
CDR3: CASSLRGFYEKLFF

V: TRBV11-2
J: TRBJ1-1
CDR3: CASSLPSTGMNTEAFF

V: TRBV19
J: TRBJ2-5
CDR3: CASSGTGTSGSWETQYF

V: TRBV19
J: TRBJ2-1
CDR3: CASSRRSKREGRANEQFF

V: TRBV3-1/TRBV3-2
J: TRBJ2-3
CDR3: CASSQERTSGSQDTQYF

V: TRBV19
J: TRBJ1-1
CDR3: CATGVQVMNTEAFF

V: TRBV6-5
J: TRBJ1-1
CDR3: CASSYYTTEKAFF

V: TRBV27
J: TRBJ2-7
CDR3: CASSPPWGTASYEQYF